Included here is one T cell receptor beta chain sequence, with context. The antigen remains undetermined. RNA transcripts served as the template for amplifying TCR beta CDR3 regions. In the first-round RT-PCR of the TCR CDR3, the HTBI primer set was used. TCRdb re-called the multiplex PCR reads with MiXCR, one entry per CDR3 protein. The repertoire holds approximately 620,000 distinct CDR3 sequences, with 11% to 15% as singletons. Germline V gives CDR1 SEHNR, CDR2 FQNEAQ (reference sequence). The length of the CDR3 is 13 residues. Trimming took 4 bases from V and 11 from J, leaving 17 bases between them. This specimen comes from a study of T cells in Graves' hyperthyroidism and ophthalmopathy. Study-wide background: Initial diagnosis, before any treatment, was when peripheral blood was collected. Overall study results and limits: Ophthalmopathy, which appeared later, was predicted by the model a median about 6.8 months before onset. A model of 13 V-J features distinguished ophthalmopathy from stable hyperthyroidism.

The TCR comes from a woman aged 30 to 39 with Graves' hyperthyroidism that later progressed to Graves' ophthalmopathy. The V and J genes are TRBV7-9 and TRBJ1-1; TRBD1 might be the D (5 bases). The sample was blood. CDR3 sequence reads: CASSSPRAGRAFF. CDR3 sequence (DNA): TGTGCCAGCAGCTCCCCCCGGGCAGGGCGGGCTTTCTTT.